This T cell receptor beta chain came from a study of blood T cell repertoires in COVID-19. As for the study in general: The United States, Italy and Spain provided the acute and convalescent COVID-19 samples.

Original analysis: Estimated nucleated cell counts came from reference gene primer amplification. The assay was immunoSEQ multiplex PCR, and TCRdb's table has in-frame clones only and misses some. V, J and clone size reflect that table, while D and trimming were determined from the DNA. Counted here are 200,000 or so clones, around 80% occurring once; the ten biggest clones make up roughly 14%. The material sequenced was peripheral blood. This receptor was obtained from a man in his thirties or forties with active or convalescent COVID-19.

CDR3 sequence: CASSGPGGEGYTF. The CDR3 DNA follows: TGTGCCAGCAGCGGGCCAGGGGGCGAGGGCTACACCTTC. The V and J genes are TRBV7-3 and TRBJ1-2; 8 nucleotides align to TRBD1. Germline assignment: CDR1 SGHTA and CDR2 FQGTGA. The CDR3 length is 13 residues. Trimming at V came to 5 bases and at J to 8 bases, leaving 7 bases not matched to a gene.